This entry lists 13 T cell receptor beta chains sequenced from one sample in a study of cytomegalovirus exposure and HLA in healthy donors (dated by TCRdb to the late 2010s). The library was obtained by the immunoSEQ multiplex PCR assay. A mixture of 60 forward primers for TCR Vbeta segments and 13 reverse primers for TCR Jbeta segments was used in the multiplex PCR. Here the immuneACCESS table is served through TCRdb, limited to in-frame sequences with V and J called. Missing clones are a known gap in these copies; in checked studies unresolved V genes cover under half, and the rest lacks a known reason. Present in this sample are about 190,000 clones, 85% to 90% of which were seen just once. The ten largest make up about 1.2% of the sample. Sequencing used PBMCs. The receptors were sampled from a man younger than 45 in good health and CMV-seronegative.

The chain uses TRBV21-1 and TRBJ1-5; TRBD1, the table's D call, lacks a check against the DNA. TRBV21-1 is noted as a pseudogene. This CDR3 comprises 21 residues. In DNA, the CDR3 is TGTGCCAGCAGCAAAGAACGCTGGGACAGTTCACAGTGCTATAGCAATCAGCCCCAGCATTTT. Translation: CASSKERWDSSQCYSNQPQHF.

This clone was found a few times. The chain carries TRBV19 and TRBJ2-2; D may be TRBD2 (5 bases). V was trimmed by 3 bases and J by 5 bases, leaving 10 bases between them. The CDR3 is 14 amino acids. Germline-derived CDR1 and CDR2 are LNHDA and SQIVND (reference sequence). CDR3 region: CASSITGSTGELFF. The CDR3 DNA sequence: TGTGCCAGTAGTATTACGGGGTCGACCGGGGAGCTGTTTTTT.

This clone was observed a handful of times. This sequence joins TRBV6-5 and TRBJ2-3; weak D call: TRBD2 (5 bases). CDR3 size: 15 residues. V was trimmed by 5 bases and J by 5 bases, leaving 17 bases between them. CDR1 and CDR2 from the germline V gene are MNHEY and SVGAGI. The CDR3 is CASSPRESWRDTQYF. Written as DNA, the CDR3 is TGTGCCAGCAGTCCCCGGGAATCCTGGCGAGATACGCAGTATTTT.

J is TRBJ2-2 and V is TRBV6-1; no definite D call. Trimming cost V 4 bases and J 8 bases, with 14 bases left between them. Germline lookup yields CDR1 MNHNS and CDR2 SASEGT. This CDR3 contains 14 residues. CDR3 sequence (DNA): TGTGCCAGCAGTGGAAATGCGCTAGTTGGGGAGCTGTTTTTT. Translated, it gives CASSGNALVGELFF.

The chain recombines TRBV28 with TRBJ1-1; 7 bases map to TRBD1. This CDR3 contains 16 residues. After removal of 6 bases from V and 2 bases from J, the junction contained 12 bases not matched to a gene. Germline CDR1 MDHEN, CDR2 SYDVKM. The CDR3 region is CASSLASRQGNTEAFF. DNA of the CDR3: TGTGCCAGCAGCCTCGCCAGCCGACAGGGTAACACTGAAGCTTTCTTT. Full variable domain (outside the CDR3, taken from reference TRBV28 and TRBJ1-1): DVKVTQSSRYLVKRTGEKVFLECVQDMDHENMFWYRQDPGLGLRLIYFSYDVKMKEKGDIPEGYSVSREKKERFSLILESASTNQTSMYLCASSLASRQGNTEAFFGQGTRLTVV.

V gene TRBV2 combines with J gene TRBJ1-2; D is ambiguous. Trimming removed 4 bases at V and 0 bases at J, with 9 bases between. This CDR3 comprises 14 residues. The germline V gene has CDR1 SNHLY and CDR2 FYNNEI. CDR3 in DNA: TGTGCCAGCAGTGCAAGTCGGGCTAACTATGGCTACACCTTC. Encoded protein: CASSASRANYGYTF.

The chain is built from TRBV27 and TRBJ2-7; no firm D call. The CDR3 totals 13 residues. Between the trimmed V and J ends, which lost 2 bases and 3 bases, there was a span of 8 bases. CDR1 and CDR2 from the germline V gene are MNHEY and SMNVEV (reference sequence). The CDR3 loop reads CASSLNPGYEQYF. The CDR3 coding sequence is TGTGCCAGCAGTTTAAATCCCGGCTACGAGCAGTACTTC.

This chain uses TRBV25-1 with TRBJ1-1; 12 bases line up with TRBD1. Germline V lookup: CDR1 MGHDK, CDR2 SYGVNS. The V segment lost 6 bases and the J segment 5 bases; nucleotides outside the gene matches: 7. There are 15 residues in the CDR3. The CDR3 region has the DNA TGTGCCAGCAGGGGGACAGGGGGCCTGCAAACTGAAGCTTTCTTT. Translating it yields CASRGTGGLQTEAFF. Supplemented by reference TRBV25-1 and TRBJ1-1, the full variable domain reads EADIYQTPRYLVIGTGKKITLECSQTMGHDKMYWYQQDPGMELHLIHYSYGVNSTEKGDLSSESTVSRIRTEHFPLTLESARPSHTSQYLCASRGTGGLQTEAFFGQGTRLTVV.

This rearrangement joins TRBV15 to TRBJ2-7, with 9 bases identical to TRBD1. This CDR3 spans 15 amino acids. V trimming: 1 base; J trimming: 6 bases; junction bases outside the gene matches: 7. Germline CDR1 and CDR2: LNHNV and YYDKDF (reference sequence). CDR3 bases: TGTGCCACCAGCAGAGGAGACAGGGGGATAAGCGAGCAGTACTTC. Translating gives CATSRGDRGISEQYF. Complete variable domain (other parts from reference TRBV15 and TRBJ2-7): DAMVIQNPRYQVTQFGKPVTLSCSQTLNHNVMYWYQQKSSQAPKLLFHYYDKDFNNEADTPDNFQSRRPNTSFCFLDIRSPGLGDTAMYLCATSRGDRGISEQYFGPGTRLTVT.

The chain is built from TRBV7-8 and TRBJ1-2, with no clear D. CDR1 is SGHVS and CDR2 is FQNEAQ in the germline V gene. The CDR3 contains 14 residues. Trimming took 1 base from V and 5 from J, leaving 11 bases between them. CDR3 in amino acids: CASSLDPGAYGYTF. DNA of the CDR3: TGTGCCAGCAGCTTAGATCCGGGAGCATATGGCTACACCTTC.

The rearrangement joins TRBV4-3 to TRBJ2-2; 7 positions agree with TRBD1. Trimming took 4 bases from V and 6 from J; bases not matched to a gene: 14. The germline gives CDR1 LGHNA, CDR2 YSLEER. The CDR3 is 17 residues long. DNA of the CDR3: TGCGCCAGCAGCCTGAATTTTCAGACAGGGTGGTCCGGGGAGCTGTTTTTT. Its translation: CASSLNFQTGWSGELFF.

The chain is built from TRBV5-5 and TRBJ2-7, with a possible D match to TRBD2 (7 bases). The CDR3 is 14 amino acids. Between the trimmed V and J ends, which lost 1 base and 1 base, there was a span of 9 bases. CDR1 and CDR2 (germline): SGHKS, YYEKEE (reference sequence). CDR3 in DNA: TGTGCCAGCAGCTTGCGGGGGGCGTCCTACGAGCAGTACTTC. Its protein product is CASSLRGASYEQYF.

The J gene is TRBJ2-1, the V gene TRBV5-4, with TRBD2 identical over 13 bases. The CDR3 loop spans 15 amino acids. V shed 4 bases, J shed 6 bases, and the junction held 4 bases outside the gene matches. In germline, CDR1 is SGHNT, CDR2 YYREEE (reference sequence). In DNA form, the CDR3 reads TGTGCCAGCAGCCCCGGGACTAGCGGGATCAATGAGCAGTTCTTC. Amino acids: CASSPGTSGINEQFF.